Reported below is one T cell receptor (beta chain). What it recognizes is unknown. This entry is derived from a study of T cells in Graves' hyperthyroidism and ophthalmopathy. General observations from the study: Most thyroid-expanded clonotypes above 0.001 were also found in blood. Prediction of ophthalmopathy progression came a median 6.5 months pre-onset.

What was amplified from RNA transcripts were TCR beta CDR3 regions. First-round RT-PCR of the TCR CDR3 relied on the HTBI primer set. TCRdb re-derived calls from the multiplex PCR reads in MiXCR, one entry per CDR3 protein. The sample yields over 300,000 distinct CDR3 sequences, around 14% seen once. The TCR originated in a woman in her sixties or seventies with Graves' hyperthyroidism. The source material was blood.

The CDR3 DNA sequence: TGTGCCAGCAGTGAAGGAGACACGGAGACCCAGTACTTC. As protein: CASSEGDTETQYF. The chain combines TRBV27 with TRBJ2-5; D remains unclear. Germline loops: CDR1 MNHEY, CDR2 SMNVEV (reference sequence). The CDR3 consists of 13 residues. V was trimmed by 5 bases and J by 5 bases, leaving 12 bases between them.